This section outlines one T cell receptor (beta chain) sequence together with its context. This record belongs to a study of blood T cell repertoires in COVID-19. Study context: COVID-19 samples, acute and convalescent, were from the United States, Italy and Spain. T cells, B-cell-depleted T cells, or PBMCs provided the cDNA or gDNA that served as material.

As processed by the authors: Cell counts per sample came from amplifying reference gene primers. Method: immunoSEQ multiplex PCR; TCRdb's copy keeps in-frame clones and lacks some. V, J and clone size are taken as reported in that table, and D and trimming were inferred from the DNA itself. The table lists 150,000 to 200,000 clones, roughly 86% of them singletons. V was pared by 3 bases and J by 6 bases, with 4 bases of the junction left unmatched. Germline V gene lookup returns CDR1 LNHDA and CDR2 SQIVND (reference sequence). The CDR3 has 14 residues. Sample: peripheral blood. The J gene is TRBJ1-4, the V gene TRBV19, with 7 bases aligning to TRBD1. The sequence was collected from a man between 65 and 79 years old with acute or convalescent COVID-19. The CDR3 reads CASSMLGGDEKLFF. As DNA, the CDR3 is TGTGCCAGTAGTATGTTAGGGGGCGATGAAAAACTGTTTTTT.